Sequencing of this T cell receptor (beta chain) was carried out in a study of blood T cell repertoires in COVID-19 (TCRdb year 2020). With regard to the full study: Samples from collaborators originated in the United States, Italy and Spain and spanned both the acute and convalescent phases of COVID-19. Sample metadata almost always included a de-identified subject ID, COVID-19 status, age in years and sex. The material from the prospective study consisted of cDNA or gDNA derived from T cells, B-cell-depleted T cells, or PBMCs. Deeply sampled blood TCRbeta repertoires from subjects exposed to, actively infected with, or recovered from COVID-19 were included in the dataset. Samples were obtained from the ongoing ImmuneRACE study (first 160 participants) and from approximately 1,200 subjects provided by 6 global collaborators. The repertoires were made available in a free public database intended to serve as a resource for research on the immune response to SARS-CoV-2. Where available, HLA class I and class II types were obtained from metadata supplied by the sample provider rather than from assay-based typing.

On the study overall, not on this receptor specifically: The amount of clinical and demographic metadata varied by source and participant and was provided uncurated.

The CDR3 contains 11 residues, cysteine and phenylalanine counted. Only the CDR3 part of the read is kept: 33 bases, read in frame from the first base. V is shortened by 8 bases, J by 9 bases, and the region joining them spans 13 bases. TCRbeta CDR3 regions were amplified from genomic DNA by means of the immunoSEQ Assay, a bias-controlled multiplex PCR. The authors' pipeline ran thus. Nucleated cell counts per sample were estimated from amplification of reference gene primers within the assay. To quantify the absolute abundance of each unique TCRbeta CDR3 rearrangement, sequence reads were collapsed and filtered. For each sample, productive Simpson clonality was calculated by taking the square root of Simpson's diversity index across productive rearrangements. TCRdb obtained this table from immuneACCESS and retained in-frame rearrangements with V and J assigned. These tables miss some clones; where compared with another copy, unresolved V genes account for less than half of the shortfall, and the remainder is unexplained. Clone size and V and J calls were adopted from that table, with D and trimming inferred from the DNA. The table for this sample lists 310,000 or so clones; roughly 89% of them were counted only once. About 6% of the sample lies in the top ten.

There are a few counts of this clone. Its binding antigen is unknown. Base qualities are not at hand, and no much larger clone is one base apart. Participants in the prospective study were aged roughly 18 to 100 years, lived in 20 to 25 United States geographic areas, and enrolled through a virtual design. In the prospective study, participants were assigned to cohorts based on the clinical history participants reported in a screening survey and a study questionnaire. Recovered participants in ImmuneRACE Cohort 3 were defined by two consecutive negative NP/OP PCR tests, clearance by a healthcare professional, or resolution of symptoms. Each participant in the prospective study had whole blood, serum and a nasopharyngeal or oropharyngeal swab collected by mobile phlebotomists. Prospective study participants could optionally give additional blood draws and questionnaires over an approximately two-month period. Before DNA extraction, blood samples from the prospective study were shipped at room temperature or frozen.

Sequencing was done on a sample of PBMCs or T cells enriched from blood (not recorded which). The sequence links TRBV12-3 or TRBV12-4 to TRBJ1-1; the D gene is unclear. This TCR came from a middle-aged woman who had recovered from COVID-19. CDR3 protein: CASGPQRKAFF. The DNA sequence is as follows: TGTGCCAGCGGGCCTCAGCGGAAAGCTTTCTTT.